The source of this T cell receptor (beta chain) is a study of shared clonotypes between healthy human individuals. Assay: immunoSEQ multiplex PCR; the TCRdb copy retains only in-frame clones and omits some. The table records 1.5 million to 1.9 million clones, approximately 98% of them present only once. This CDR3 contains 14 residues. The germline V gene has CDR1 MNHNY and CDR2 SVGAGI (reference sequence). With V trimmed by 6 bases and J by 4 bases, 3 bases remained unmatched. The clonotype was recovered from a man in his thirties or forties in good health. The source material was naive CD4+ T cells sorted from blood. Subset specified: CD45RA+ positively selected. This chain links TRBV6-6 with TRBJ2-2, with 9 bases fitting TRBD1. The CDR3 DNA reads as TGTGCCAGCAGGGACAGGGGCACCACCGGGGAGCTGTTTTTT. Translating gives CASRDRGTTGELFF.